This T cell receptor beta chain was captured in a study of blood T cell repertoires in COVID-19. The overall study: Samples came from the United States, Italy and Spain, spanning acute and convalescent COVID-19. The analysed material was cDNA or gDNA that came from T cells, B-cell-depleted T cells, or PBMCs.

Per the original methods: Amplification with reference gene primers provided the estimates of nucleated cell counts. This table comes from immunoSEQ multiplex PCR, and its TCRdb copy is limited to in-frame clones, with some not included. V, J and clone size are taken as reported in that table, and D and trimming were inferred from the DNA itself. The sample holds approximately 230,000 clones, about 91% seen once. CDR1 and CDR2 (germline): MGHRA, YSYEKL. V shed 2 bases and J 6 bases; nucleotides not matched to a gene: 6. The CDR3 is 16 residues long. This TCR came from a man older than 75 with acute or convalescent COVID-19. The sequenced sample was peripheral blood. The chain joins TRBV4-1 to TRBJ2-1; 11 nucleotides align to TRBD2. In DNA form, the CDR3 reads TGCGCCAGCAGCCAATTCGGGACTAGCGGACTCAATGAGCAGTTCTTC. The encoded protein is CASSQFGTSGLNEQFF.